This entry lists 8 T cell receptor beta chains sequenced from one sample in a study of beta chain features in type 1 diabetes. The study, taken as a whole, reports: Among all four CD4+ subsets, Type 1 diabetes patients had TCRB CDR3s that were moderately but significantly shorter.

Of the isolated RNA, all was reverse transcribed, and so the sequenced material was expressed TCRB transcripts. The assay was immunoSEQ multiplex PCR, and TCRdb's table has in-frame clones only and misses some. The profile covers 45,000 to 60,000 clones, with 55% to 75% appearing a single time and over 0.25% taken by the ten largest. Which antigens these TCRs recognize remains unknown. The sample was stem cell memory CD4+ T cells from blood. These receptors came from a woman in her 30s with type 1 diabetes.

CDR3 residues: CASRIPGDSHNEQFF. The DNA of the CDR3 is TGTGCCAGCAGAATACCTGGGGACAGCCACAATGAGCAGTTCTTC. The chain joins TRBV7-3 to TRBJ2-1; 7 bases agree with TRBD1. This CDR3 has 15 residues. J lost 5 bases, V lost 6 bases, and 10 bases had no gene match. Germline V CDR1 and CDR2: SGHTA, FQGTGA.

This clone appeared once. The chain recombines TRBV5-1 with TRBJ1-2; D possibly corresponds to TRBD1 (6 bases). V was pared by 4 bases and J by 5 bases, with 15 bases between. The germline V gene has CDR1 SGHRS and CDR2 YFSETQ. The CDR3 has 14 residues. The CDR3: CASSLTGQPYGYTF. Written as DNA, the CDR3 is TGCGCCAGCAGCCTAACTGGACAGCCTTATGGCTACACCTTC.

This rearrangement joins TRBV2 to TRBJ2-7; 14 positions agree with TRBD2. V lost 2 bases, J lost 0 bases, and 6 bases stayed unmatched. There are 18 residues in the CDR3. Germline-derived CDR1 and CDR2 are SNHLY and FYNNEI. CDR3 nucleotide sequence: TGTGCCAGCAGTGAACCCCCGGGACTAGCGGGAGCCTCCTACGAGCAGTACTTC. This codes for CASSEPPGLAGASYEQYF.

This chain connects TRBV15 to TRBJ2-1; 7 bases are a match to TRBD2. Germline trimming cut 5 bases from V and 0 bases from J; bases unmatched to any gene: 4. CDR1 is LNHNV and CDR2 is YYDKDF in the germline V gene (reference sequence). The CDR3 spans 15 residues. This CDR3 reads CATSPSGDSYNEQFF. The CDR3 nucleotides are TGTGCCACCAGCCCAAGCGGGGACTCCTACAATGAGCAGTTCTTC.

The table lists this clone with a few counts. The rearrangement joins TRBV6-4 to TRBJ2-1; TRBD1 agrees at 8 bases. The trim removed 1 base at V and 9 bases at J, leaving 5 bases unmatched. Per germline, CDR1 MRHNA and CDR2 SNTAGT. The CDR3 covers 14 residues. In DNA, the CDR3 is TGTGCCAGCAGTGACTTGGGACAGGAGGGTGAGCAGTTCTTC. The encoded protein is CASSDLGQEGEQFF.

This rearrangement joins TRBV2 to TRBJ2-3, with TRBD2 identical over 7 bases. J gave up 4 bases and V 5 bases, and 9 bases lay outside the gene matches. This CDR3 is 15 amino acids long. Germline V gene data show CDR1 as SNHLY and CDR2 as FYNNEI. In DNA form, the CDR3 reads TGTGCCAGCAGTCTCGGTGTGGCGGGGGCAGATACGCAGTATTTT. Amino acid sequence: CASSLGVAGADTQYF.

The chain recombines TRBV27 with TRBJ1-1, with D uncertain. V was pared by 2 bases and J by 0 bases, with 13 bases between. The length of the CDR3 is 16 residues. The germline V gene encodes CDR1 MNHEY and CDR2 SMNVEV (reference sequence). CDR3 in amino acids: CASSLTAGFMNTEAFF. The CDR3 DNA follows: TGTGCCAGCAGTTTAACGGCAGGTTTCATGAACACTGAAGCTTTCTTT.

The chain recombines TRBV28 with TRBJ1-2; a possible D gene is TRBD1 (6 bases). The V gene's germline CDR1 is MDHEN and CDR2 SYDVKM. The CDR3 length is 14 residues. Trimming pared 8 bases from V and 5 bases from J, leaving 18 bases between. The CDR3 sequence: CASGASDRAYGYTF. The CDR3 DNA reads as TGTGCCAGCGGAGCCTCGGACAGAGCGTATGGCTACACCTTC.